This TCR beta chain was sequenced during a study of blood T cell repertoires in COVID-19. Trimming took off 1 base at V and 0 bases at J, with 13 bases between the two ends. The CDR3 contains 16 residues. The V gene's germline CDR1 is SGHNT and CDR2 YYREEE (reference sequence). TCRdb's copy holds only in-frame clones and misses some; the assay was immunoSEQ multiplex PCR. Of 300,000 to 350,000 clones in the sample, 70% to 90% were seen once. This sequence was found in a young man who had recovered from COVID-19. This chain uses TRBV5-4 with TRBJ1-1; D ambiguous. Sequenced: PBMCs or T cells enriched from blood (not recorded which). The CDR3 sequence: CASSLLTRVVNTEAFF. The CDR3 nucleotides read TGTGCCAGCAGCTTGCTGACGCGGGTGGTGAACACTGAAGCTTTCTTT.